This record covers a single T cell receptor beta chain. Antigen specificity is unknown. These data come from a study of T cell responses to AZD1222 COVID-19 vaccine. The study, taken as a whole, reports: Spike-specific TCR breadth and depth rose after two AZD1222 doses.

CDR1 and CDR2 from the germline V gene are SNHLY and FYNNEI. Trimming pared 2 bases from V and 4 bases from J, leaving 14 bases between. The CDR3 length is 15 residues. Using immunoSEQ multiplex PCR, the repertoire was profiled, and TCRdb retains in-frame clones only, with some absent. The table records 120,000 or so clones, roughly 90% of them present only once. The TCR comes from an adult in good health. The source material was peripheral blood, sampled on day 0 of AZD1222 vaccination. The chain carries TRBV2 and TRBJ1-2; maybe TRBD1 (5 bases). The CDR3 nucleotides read TGTGCCAGCAGTGAAAGACAGCGACTACTCTATGGCTACACCTTC. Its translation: CASSERQRLLYGYTF.